This T cell receptor beta chain is drawn from a study of blood T cell repertoires in COVID-19. Study information: From the United States, Italy and Spain came samples of acute and convalescent COVID-19. Nucleic acid was either cDNA or gDNA, and it came from T cells, B-cell-depleted T cells, or PBMCs.

This study enrolled people aged about 18 to 100 from around 26 US geographic areas. Membership in each cohort depended on participant-reported clinical history. Repertoires were generated with immunoSEQ multiplex PCR, while TCRdb's copy carries only in-frame clones and drops some. Of about 220,000 clones listed, 87% were seen once; the top ten hold just over 2.5%. Specimen: PBMCs or T cells enriched from blood (not recorded which). This clonotype was obtained from a woman aged 25 to 39 with acute COVID-19.

The CDR3 sequence is CASSLQGATEKLFF. CDR3 nucleotide sequence: TGTGCCAGCAGTCTACAGGGGGCCACTGAAAAACTGTTTTTT. The chain employs TRBV7-9 and TRBJ1-4; TRBD1 matches 9 bases. The CDR3 runs to 14 residues. The V gene's germline CDR1 is SEHNR and CDR2 FQNEAQ (reference sequence). J gave up 7 bases and V 6 bases, and 6 bases lay outside the gene matches.